These 17 T cell receptor beta chains share one sample of origin, sequenced in a study of blood T cells in healthy people across ages. A second about 6 to 11 cycle PCR used barcoded and J-beta primers. From the 5' RACE reads, TCRdb called clonotypes with MiXCR, one entry per CDR3 protein. The profile shows 1.5 million to 2 million distinct CDR3 sequences, roughly 28% of them singletons. Sequenced material: blood. Source of these receptors: a woman aged 25 to 39 in good health.

This clonotype has a handful of counts. The CDR3: CASGPPDSYYEQYF. The CDR3 DNA follows: TGTGCTAGTGGTCCCCCGGACAGTTACTACGAGCAGTACTTC. The gene calls are TRBV12-5 and TRBJ2-7; TRBD1 might be the D (6 bases). This CDR3 comprises 14 residues. CDR1 is LGHNT, CDR2 FRNRAP, per germline. Trimming took off 5 bases at V and 3 bases at J, with 14 bases between the two ends.

This clonotype was seen many times. The chain uses TRBV5-6 and TRBJ2-7; no firm D call. V lost 1 base to trimming and J lost 0 bases, with 5 bases between them. This CDR3 region has 13 residues. The germline V gene encodes CDR1 SGHDT and CDR2 YYEEEE. The CDR3 loop is CASSLWTSYEQYF. CDR3 nucleotides: TGTGCCAGCAGCTTGTGGACCTCCTACGAGCAGTACTTC.

Only a few counts were recorded for this clonotype. The gene calls are TRBV3-1 and TRBJ1-2; D remains unclear. The V end lost 4 bases, the J end lost 1 base, and 10 bases lay between the germline ends. This CDR3 spans 14 amino acids. Germline values: CDR1 LGHDT, CDR2 YNNKEL (reference sequence). The CDR3 spells CASSLLDHNYGYTF. The CDR3 DNA reads as TGTGCCAGCAGCCTCTTGGACCATAACTATGGCTACACCTTC.

J is TRBJ2-4 and V is TRBV20-1; TRBD2 agrees at 7 bases. The end of the DNA fits TRBJ2-7 better, so the J call may be wrong. The CDR3 extends over 13 amino acids. CDR1 DFQATT and CDR2 SNEGSKA come from the germline V gene (reference sequence). The CDR3 reads CSARERTSYEQYF. CDR3 sequence (DNA): TGCAGTGCTAGGGAACGGACTAGTTACGAGCAGTACTTC.

This clonotype was found a few times. The CDR3 DNA is TGTGCCAGCAGCCCCCGGGGCCCGTCGGGAGATACGCAGTATTTT. Amino acid sequence: CASSPRGPSGDTQYF. The chain employs TRBV12-3 or TRBV12-4 and TRBJ2-3, with D tentatively TRBD1 or TRBD2 (5 bases each). The CDR3 extends over 15 amino acids. The V end was cut by 6 bases, the J end by 5 bases, with 18 bases between.

This chain uses TRBV7-2 with TRBJ2-3, with a possible D match to TRBD2 (6 bases). V lost 1 base to trimming and J lost 3 bases, with 17 bases between them. CDR3 length equals 17 residues. CDR1 and CDR2 from the germline V gene are SGHTA and FQGNSA. As DNA, the CDR3 is TGTGCCAGCAGCTTAGGTCGGAGGGGCCAGAAGACAGATACGCAGTATTTT. It specifies CASSLGRRGQKTDTQYF.

This clonotype was picked up one time. A much larger clone sits a single nucleotide away, making a read error possible. This rearrangement joins TRBV20-1 to TRBJ2-5; D is perhaps TRBD2 (5 bases). In germline, CDR1 is DFQATT, CDR2 SNEGSKA (reference sequence). The CDR3 extends over 13 amino acids. The CDR3: CSARAPREEIQYF. For the CDR3, the DNA is TGCAGTGCTAGAGCTCCGAGGGAAGAGATCCAGTACTTC.

This clonotype was observed many times. The chain is built from TRBV2 and TRBJ1-2; D may be TRBD1 (5 bases). V gave up 2 bases and J gave up 6 bases, with 13 bases separating them. The CDR3 covers 14 residues. CDR1 and CDR2 (germline): SNHLY, FYNNEI. CDR3 sequence: CASSELRGADGYTF. The CDR3 DNA reads as TGTGCCAGCAGTGAACTTCGGGGCGCCGATGGCTACACCTTC.

The table lists this clonotype with many counts. The rearrangement joins TRBV12-3 or TRBV12-4 to TRBJ2-1; 8 nucleotides match TRBD2. Trimming cost V 2 bases and J 6 bases; bases outside gene matches: 6. CDR3 length: 15 residues. CDR3 coding DNA: TGTGCCAGCAGTTTAATCGGCGGGGGGCTCAATGAGCAGTTCTTC. It codes for CASSLIGGGLNEQFF.

Ten or more counts support this clonotype. The chain uses TRBV6-5 and TRBJ2-1; the D call may be TRBD1 or TRBD2 (5 bases each). This CDR3 spans 15 amino acids. The germline V and J ends were trimmed by 5 bases and 3 bases, with 14 bases remaining between them. Germline loops: CDR1 MNHEY, CDR2 SVGAGI. This CDR3 is CASSPPGRNYNEQFF. In nucleotides, the CDR3 is TGTGCCAGCAGTCCTCCGGGACGGAACTACAATGAGCAGTTCTTC.

This clonotype came up a few times. V is TRBV29-1 and J is TRBJ2-4, with 8 bases that match TRBD1. Unmatched junction bases numbered 14, after V lost 5 bases and J lost 8 bases. The CDR3 is 15 amino acids. Per germline, CDR1 SQVTM and CDR2 ANQGSEA. As DNA, the CDR3 is TGCAGCGTTTCCATGACCCCAGGGGGCATGGACATTCAGTACTTC. It translates to CSVSMTPGGMDIQYF.

This clonotype was seen a handful of times. V is TRBV4-1 and J is TRBJ2-5, with TRBD1 as a possible D gene (5 bases). The length of the CDR3 is 14 residues. V gave up 1 base and J gave up 1 base, with 7 bases separating them. CDR1 and CDR2 from the germline V gene are MGHRA and YSYEKL. CDR3 in DNA: TGCGCCAGCAGCCAAGTTACAGGCCAAGAGACCCAGTACTTC. Amino acid sequence: CASSQVTGQETQYF.

This clonotype occurred a few times. This rearrangement joins TRBV6-5 to TRBJ1-2; D uncertain. V was pared by 2 bases and J by 7 bases, with 14 bases between. Per germline, CDR1 MNHEY and CDR2 SVGAGI. There are 14 residues in the CDR3. The CDR3 loop reads CASSYLGGKSGYTF. The CDR3 DNA sequence: TGTGCCAGCAGTTACCTAGGCGGAAAGAGTGGCTACACCTTC.

This clonotype was seen a few times. The J gene is TRBJ1-2, the V gene TRBV12-3 or TRBV12-4; no firm D call. The CDR3 loop spans 13 amino acids. V lost 3 bases, J lost 6 bases, and 11 bases lay in between. The CDR3 region is CASSFKAIDGYTF. Written as DNA, the CDR3 is TGTGCCAGCAGTTTCAAGGCAATCGATGGCTACACCTTC.

In regard to this clonotype: Since a much larger clone is just one base distant, this may be a read error. The chain is built from TRBV11-2 and TRBJ1-2; TRBD1 matches 7 bases. V gave up 3 bases and J gave up 10 bases; unmatched junction bases: 8. CDR1 is SGHAT, CDR2 FQNNGV, per germline. The length of the CDR3 is 13 residues. The CDR3 spells CASSFRDSDDYTF. CDR3 in DNA: TGTGCCAGCAGCTTCCGGGACAGCGATGACTACACCTTC.

This clonotype has just a few counts. In DNA, the CDR3 is TGCAGTGCTAGTTGGGACAGGTGGTACAATGAGCAGTTCTTC. Translated: CSASWDRWYNEQFF. The gene calls are TRBV20-1 and TRBJ2-1; 8 bases map to TRBD1. V gave up 3 bases and J gave up 4 bases; unmatched junction bases: 5. Per germline, CDR1 DFQATT and CDR2 SNEGSKA (reference sequence). The CDR3 length is 14 residues.

There are many counts of this clonotype. This chain uses TRBV4-3 with TRBJ2-6; D is unresolved. Germline lookup yields CDR1 LGHNA and CDR2 YSLEER. Trimming cost V 1 base and J 0 bases, with 10 bases left between them. The CDR3 is 17 residues long. The DNA for the CDR3 is TGCGCCAGCAGCCAAGGGGCAAGACCCTCTGGGGCCAACGTCCTGACTTTC. Translating gives CASSQGARPSGANVLTF.